Below, 21 T cell receptor beta chains from the same sample are listed, as sequenced in a study of T cell changes during pregnancy in multiple sclerosis. Sequencing used immunoSEQ multiplex PCR; TCRdb keeps in-frame clones, though not all of them. The sample records under 50,000 clones, about 90% being singletons. The sequencing here drew on CD4+ T cells from peripheral blood mononuclear cells, taken in the third trimester of pregnancy. The receptors stem from a female donor with multiple sclerosis, enrolled in a pregnancy study.

V and J are TRBV5-5 and TRBJ2-1; D ambiguous. Trimming took off 6 bases at V and 0 bases at J, with 13 bases between the two ends. The CDR3 consists of 15 residues. From germline, CDR1 is SGHKS and CDR2 YYEKEE (reference sequence). The CDR3 reads CASNSAEHSYNEQFF. The CDR3 DNA sequence: TGTGCCAGCAACTCGGCGGAACACTCCTACAATGAGCAGTTCTTC.

This chain connects TRBV5-1 to TRBJ2-7; D not certain. The CDR3 totals 15 residues. V was cut by 4 bases and J by 2 bases, with 16 bases left in between. Germline V lookup: CDR1 SGHRS, CDR2 YFSETQ. The CDR3 region is CASSLLGSYTYEQYF. The DNA of the CDR3 is TGCGCCAGCAGCCTTCTGGGCAGCTACACCTACGAGCAGTACTTC.

The V and J genes are TRBV7-2 and TRBJ2-5; TRBD2 is a possible D gene (5 bases). Germline assignment: CDR1 SGHTA and CDR2 FQGNSA. This CDR3 has 15 amino acids. The V end was cut by 5 bases, the J end by 7 bases, with 20 bases between. CDR3 sequence: CASSPSDYGTGTQYF. CDR3 DNA: TGTGCCAGCAGCCCATCAGACTACGGTACCGGGACCCAGTACTTC.

This rearrangement joins TRBV10-3 to TRBJ2-7; 7 positions match TRBD2. The CDR3 runs 14 residues. After removal of 1 base from V and 6 bases from J, the junction contained 6 bases not matched to a gene. Germline V gene data show CDR1 as ENHRY and CDR2 as SYGVKD. CDR3 amino acids: CAISELAGEREQYF. For the CDR3, the DNA is TGTGCCATCAGTGAGTTGGCGGGAGAACGCGAGCAGTACTTC.

The chain has TRBV11-2 and TRBJ2-3; 12 bases align to TRBD1. The CDR3 totals 16 residues. Germline CDR1 is SGHAT and CDR2 is FQNNGV. J gave up 6 bases and V 2 bases, and 6 bases lay outside the gene matches. CDR3 sequence reads: CASSLRGQGAVDTQYF. As DNA, the CDR3 is TGTGCCAGCAGCTTAAGGGGACAGGGGGCAGTGGATACGCAGTATTTT.

There are a few counts of this clone. The chain links TRBV29-1 to TRBJ1-1; D is unresolved. V gave up 4 bases and J gave up 7 bases, with 7 bases separating them. Per germline, CDR1 SQVTM and CDR2 ANQGSEA. This CDR3 has 10 amino acids. CDR3 in amino acids: CSVGAFEAFF. CDR3 nucleotide sequence: TGCAGCGTTGGGGCATTTGAAGCTTTCTTT. Full variable domain (outside the CDR3, taken from reference TRBV29-1 and TRBJ1-1): SAVISQKPSRDICQRGTSLTIQCQVDSQVTMMFWYRQQPGQSLTLIATANQGSEATYESGFVIDKFPISRPNLTFSTLTVSNMSPEDSSIYLCSVGAFEAFFGQGTRLTVV.

The genes are TRBV30 and TRBJ1-1; weak D call: TRBD1 (5 bases). Trimming left V 4 bases short and J 1 base short, with 10 bases between. CDR3 size: 13 residues. Germline V gene sequence: CDR1 GTSNPN, CDR2 SVGIG (reference sequence). Written as DNA, the CDR3 is TGTGCCTGGAATACAGGCAAGAACACTGAAGCTTTCTTT. It is translated as CAWNTGKNTEAFF. Supplemented by reference TRBV30 and TRBJ1-1, the full variable domain reads SQTIHQWPATLVQPVGSPLSLECTVEGTSNPNLYWYRQAAGRGLQLLFYSVGIGQISSEVPQNLSASRPQDRQFILSSKKLLLSDSGFYLCAWNTGKNTEAFFGQGTRLTVV.

This clone was seen more than once but under ten times. The chain is built from TRBV7-3 and TRBJ2-7, with TRBD1 identical over 7 bases. CDR3 length equals 15 residues. With V trimmed by 4 bases and J by 0 bases, 6 bases remained unmatched. Germline CDR1 is SGHTA and CDR2 is FQGTGA. This chain's CDR3 is CASSSPGQPSYEQYF. The CDR3 DNA reads as TGTGCCAGCAGCTCACCGGGACAGCCCTCCTACGAGCAGTACTTC.

V and J are TRBV14 and TRBJ2-4; TRBD1 might be the D (6 bases). V dropped 2 bases and J dropped 1 base, with 9 bases sitting between them. Germline lookup yields CDR1 SGHDN and CDR2 FVKESK. There are 15 residues in the CDR3. CDR3 sequence: CASSQLDRAKNIQYF. The CDR3 nucleotides read TGTGCCAGCAGCCAACTTGACAGGGCCAAAAACATTCAGTACTTC.

The J gene is TRBJ2-1, the V gene TRBV7-2; TRBD2 matches at 8 bases. CDR1 SGHTA and CDR2 FQGNSA come from the germline V gene. The CDR3 extends over 16 amino acids. Trimming took 5 bases from V and 10 from J; bases not matched to a gene: 16. CDR3 DNA: TGTGCCAGCAGCCCCCCAGGGGCGCGGGAGGCCTCCGAGCAGTTCTTC. It codes for CASSPPGAREASEQFF.

The chain joins TRBV18 to TRBJ2-1; tentative D call: TRBD1 (5 bases). Germline-derived CDR1 and CDR2 are KGHSH and LQKENI. Trimming took 0 bases from V and 9 from J, leaving 12 bases between them. The CDR3 totals 14 residues. In DNA, the CDR3 is TGTGCCAGCTCACCACCTCCAGGGAAGGGTGAGCAGTTCTTC. Protein sequence: CASSPPPGKGEQFF.

This chain uses TRBV18 with TRBJ2-1, with a tentative D call TRBD1 (6 bases). In germline, CDR1 is KGHSH, CDR2 LQKENI. This CDR3 spans 17 amino acids. Deletions cut 4 bases from V and 0 bases from J, with 16 bases between. The CDR3 loop is CASSRGYRASSYNEQFF. CDR3 nucleotide sequence: TGTGCCAGCTCACGGGGTTACAGGGCGAGCTCCTACAATGAGCAGTTCTTC. The complete variable domain, with remaining parts taken from reference TRBV18 and TRBJ2-1, reads NAGVMQNPRHLVRRRGQEARLRCSPMKGHSHVYWYRQLPEEGLKFMVYLQKENIIDESGMPKERFSAEFPKEGPSILRIQQVVRGDSAAYFCASSRGYRASSYNEQFFGPGTRLTVL.

The CDR3 here is CASGLFAGGPHNEQFF. DNA for the CDR3: TGTGCTAGTGGTTTGTTCGCGGGAGGGCCCCACAATGAGCAGTTCTTC. V usage is TRBV12-5 and J usage is TRBJ2-1, with 9 bases identical to TRBD2. J gave up 5 bases and V 2 bases, and 7 bases lay outside the gene matches. This CDR3 comprises 16 residues. Looked up from germline, CDR1 is LGHNT and CDR2 is FRNRAP.

The genes are TRBV5-1 and TRBJ1-2; a weak D match, TRBD1 (6 bases). The ends were cut back, 4 bases at V and 4 bases at J, with 11 bases in the middle. The CDR3 runs to 13 residues. Germline lookup yields CDR1 SGHRS and CDR2 YFSETQ. In DNA form, the CDR3 reads TGCGCCAGCAGCCCACAGGGCAGCTATGGCTACACCTTC. It yields the protein CASSPQGSYGYTF.

The chain joins TRBV4-1 to TRBJ1-6; 7 nucleotides align to TRBD1. The trim removed 1 base at V and 4 bases at J, leaving 7 bases unmatched. Germline lookup yields CDR1 MGHRA and CDR2 YSYEKL. There are 17 residues in the CDR3. The CDR3 region is CASSQGPKGQYNSPLHF. The CDR3 DNA follows: TGCGCCAGCAGCCAAGGTCCTAAGGGACAGTATAATTCACCCCTCCACTTT.

This clone occurred once. This chain links TRBV18 with TRBJ2-3, with D possibly matching TRBD2 (6 bases). CDR3 length: 16 amino acids. Germline assignment: CDR1 KGHSH and CDR2 LQKENI. Trimming stripped 0 bases from V and 0 bases from J, with 10 bases between. The CDR3 is CASSPPKRASTDTQYF. CDR3 sequence (DNA): TGTGCCAGCTCACCACCGAAGCGGGCGAGCACAGATACGCAGTATTTT.

V gene TRBV10-3 combines with J gene TRBJ2-7; D remains unclear. Germline loops: CDR1 ENHRY, CDR2 SYGVKD. Trimming took 3 bases from V and 0 from J, leaving 12 bases between them. The CDR3 covers 15 residues. CDR3 nucleotide sequence: TGTGCCATCAGTGAACAGTCTCAAGGCTCCTACGAGCAGTACTTC. This encodes CAISEQSQGSYEQYF.

The rearrangement uses TRBV18 and TRBJ1-1; D is uncertain. The V gene's germline CDR1 is KGHSH and CDR2 LQKENI. This CDR3 spans 17 amino acids. The ends were cut back, 2 bases at V and 2 bases at J, with 18 bases in the middle. CDR3 loop: CASSPNRWLAENTEAFF. The DNA for the CDR3 is TGTGCCAGCTCACCAAACCGGTGGCTGGCGGAAAACACTGAAGCTTTCTTT.

V is TRBV10-2 and J is TRBJ2-1; 9 nucleotides agree with TRBD2. In germline, CDR1 is WSHSY, CDR2 SAAADI. The V segment lost 6 bases and the J segment 6 bases; nucleotides outside the gene matches: 9. The CDR3 is made up of 15 amino acids. The CDR3 DNA sequence: TGCGCCAGCAGCGCACCCGCGGGAGGGCGCAATGAGCAGTTCTTC. Protein product: CASSAPAGGRNEQFF.

Comment on this clone: Germline and junction disagree at one end, which may indicate a read error. The rearrangement links TRBV7-6 to TRBJ1-1, with 7 nucleotides matching TRBD1. There are 14 residues in the CDR3. The germline gives CDR1 SGHVS, CDR2 FNYEAQ. The CDR3 spells CAGSLEGANTEAFF. CDR3 in DNA: TGTGCCGGCAGCTTAGAGGGGGCTAACACTGAAGCTTTCTTT.

This clone was observed a single time. The chain has TRBV27 and TRBJ2-2, with D possibly being TRBD1 (6 bases). The CDR3 runs 14 residues. Between the trimmed V and J ends, which lost 6 bases and 6 bases, there was a span of 14 bases. The germline V gene encodes CDR1 MNHEY and CDR2 SMNVEV (reference sequence). CDR3 DNA sequence: TGTGCCAGCAGATATTTACAGGGTGCCGGGGAGCTGTTTTTT. Residues: CASRYLQGAGELFF.